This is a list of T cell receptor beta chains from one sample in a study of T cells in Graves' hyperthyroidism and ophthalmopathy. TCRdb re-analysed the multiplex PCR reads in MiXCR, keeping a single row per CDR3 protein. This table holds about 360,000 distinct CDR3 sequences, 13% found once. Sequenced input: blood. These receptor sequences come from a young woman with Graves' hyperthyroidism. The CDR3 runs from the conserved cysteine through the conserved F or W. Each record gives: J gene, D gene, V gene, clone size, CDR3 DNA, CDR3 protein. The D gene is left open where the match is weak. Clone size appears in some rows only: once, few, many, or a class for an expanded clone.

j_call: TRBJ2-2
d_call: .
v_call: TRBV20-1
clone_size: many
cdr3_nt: TGCAGTGCTAGAGATCTAGAATTCTCCGGGGAGCTGTTTTTT
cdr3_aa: CSARDLEFSGELFF

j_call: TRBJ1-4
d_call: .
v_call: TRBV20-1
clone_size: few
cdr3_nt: TGCAGTGTACGCCCCGGGGGGGCGATGGAGGAACTGTTTTTT
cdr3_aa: CSVRPGGAMEELFF

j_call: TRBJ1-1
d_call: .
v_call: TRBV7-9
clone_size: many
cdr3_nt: TGTGCCAGCAGCTCGCTCGACAGGAAAGGAATGAACACTGAAGCTTTCTTT
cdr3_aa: CASSSLDRKGMNTEAFF

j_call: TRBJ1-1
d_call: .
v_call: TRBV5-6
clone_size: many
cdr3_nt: TGTGCCAGCAGCCCCGTCTCGGCGCGGGTAAACACTGAAGCTTTCTTT
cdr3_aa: CASSPVSARVNTEAFF

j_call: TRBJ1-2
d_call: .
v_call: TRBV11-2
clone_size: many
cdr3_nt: TGTGCCAGCAGCTTAGATCAGGTCAGGGTATCGGTCTATGGCTACACCTTC
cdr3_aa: CASSLDQVRVSVYGYTF

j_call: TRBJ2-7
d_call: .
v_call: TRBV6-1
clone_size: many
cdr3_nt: TGTGCCAGCAGTTCAAGTCATAAGGGCGAGCAGTACTTC
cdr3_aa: CASSSSHKGEQYF

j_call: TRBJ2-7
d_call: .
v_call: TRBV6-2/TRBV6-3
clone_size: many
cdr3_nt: TGTGCCAGCAGTTACTCACTAGTTGGCTACGAGCAGTACTTC
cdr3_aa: CASSYSLVGYEQYF

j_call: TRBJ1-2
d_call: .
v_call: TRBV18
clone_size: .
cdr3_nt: TGTGCCAGCTCACCGGGTAGGGGTACCATGAACTATGGCTACACCTTC
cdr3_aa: CASSPGRGTMNYGYTF

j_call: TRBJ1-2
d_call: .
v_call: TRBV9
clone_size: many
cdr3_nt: TGTGCCAGCGGAAGGGTCGGCTATGGCTACACCTTC
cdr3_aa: CASGRVGYGYTF

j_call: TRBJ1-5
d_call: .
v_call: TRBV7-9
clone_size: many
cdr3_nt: TGTGCCAGCAGCTTAGGGGCCGTTAGCAATCAGCCCCAGCATTTT
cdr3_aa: CASSLGAVSNQPQHF

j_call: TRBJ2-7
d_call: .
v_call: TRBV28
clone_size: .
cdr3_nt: TGTGCCAGCACAAAGGAGCGCCTTAGGGTTGGCTACGAGCAGTACTTC
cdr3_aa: CASTKERLRVGYEQYF

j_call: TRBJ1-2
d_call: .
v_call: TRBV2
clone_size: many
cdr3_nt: TGTGCCAGCAGTGGGAGGACGACCTCCTACACCTTC
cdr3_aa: CASSGRTTSYTF

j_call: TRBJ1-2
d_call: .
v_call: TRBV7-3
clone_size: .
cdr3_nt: TGTGCCAGCAGCCCAACGAGCGGGACTCGCAGCCCCTATGGCTACACCTTC
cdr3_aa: CASSPTSGTRSPYGYTF